Sequencing of this T cell receptor beta chain was carried out in a study of T cell responses to AZD1222 COVID-19 vaccine. Study-level results: Scientists sampled the repertoires only once the peak T cell response had passed.

As concerns this clone: Its antigen is currently unknown.

Libraries were prepared by immunoSEQ multiplex PCR; TCRdb keeps only in-frame clonotypes and omits some of them. The repertoire holds approximately 100,000 clones, with nearly 90% as singletons. CDR1 LNHNV and CDR2 YYDKDF come from the germline V gene (reference sequence). The CDR3 contains 11 residues. V lost 8 bases, J lost 4 bases, and 6 bases lay in between. The receptor comes from an adult in good health. Sequenced here: peripheral blood, sampled on day 0 of MenACWY control vaccination. The V and J genes are TRBV15 and TRBJ2-1; D ambiguous. The CDR3 protein is CATAQYNEQFF. The CDR3 bases are TGTGCCACCGCCCAGTACAATGAGCAGTTCTTC.